Shown below are 32 T cell receptor beta chains from a single sample sequenced in a study of control samples from healthy donors and cancer patients (dated by TCRdb to 2018 to 2020). Libraries were prepared through the immunoSEQ multiplex PCR assay. TCRdb obtained this table from immuneACCESS and retained in-frame rearrangements with V and J assigned. These tables miss some clones; where compared with another copy, unresolved V genes account for less than half of the shortfall, and the remainder is unexplained. In all, the sample holds 350,000 to 450,000 clones, and 80% to 95% of those were seen once. The biggest ten clones account for 6% to 7% of the sample. Sequencing used PBMCs. These receptors were collected from a man aged 35-49 years with head and neck cancer.

The genes are TRBV28 and TRBJ1-2; D call uncertain. Germline CDR1 and CDR2: MDHEN and SYDVKM. The CDR3 loop spans 12 amino acids. V lost 3 bases to trimming and J lost 7 bases, with 9 bases between them. The CDR3 loop is CASSFPGPGYTF. Here the CDR3 DNA reads TGTGCCAGCAGTTTTCCTGGGCCTGGCTACACCTTC.

This rearrangement joins TRBV9 to TRBJ2-2, with TRBD2 matching 8 bases. Germline V gives CDR1 SGDLS, CDR2 YYNGEE. The CDR3 spans 16 residues. The J segment lost 4 bases and the V segment lost 2 bases, leaving 7 bases of the junction unmatched. CDR3 amino acids: CASSVTGGLPTGELFF. The CDR3 DNA follows: TGTGCCAGCAGCGTCACGGGGGGGCTGCCCACCGGGGAGCTGTTTTTT. Full variable domain (outside the CDR3, taken from reference TRBV9 and TRBJ2-2): DSGVTQTPKHLITATGQRVTLRCSPRSGDLSVYWYQQSLDQGLQFLIQYYNGEERAKGNILERFSAQQFPDLHSELNLSSLELGDSALYFCASSVTGGLPTGELFFGEGSRLTVL.

This rearrangement joins TRBV6-5 to TRBJ2-5, with TRBD2 as a possible D gene (5 bases). From germline, CDR1 is MNHEY and CDR2 SVGAGI. V dropped 7 bases and J dropped 5 bases, with 14 bases sitting between them. The CDR3 is 13 amino acids. The CDR3 spells CASTATGYETQYF. The CDR3 DNA is TGTGCCAGCACGGCCACGGGGTATGAGACCCAGTACTTC.

The chain combines TRBV5-1 with TRBJ2-1; a weak D match, TRBD2 (5 bases). CDR1 and CDR2 from the germline V gene are SGHRS and YFSETQ. The CDR3 spans 14 residues. The V end lost 6 bases, the J end lost 8 bases, and 18 bases lay between the germline ends. The CDR3 DNA reads as TGCGCCAGCACCGCGGACGTCAACGGGGATGAGCAGTTCTTC. Protein: CASTADVNGDEQFF.

The chain links TRBV28 to TRBJ1-1; no firm D call. There are 12 residues in the CDR3. Germline V gene data show CDR1 as MDHEN and CDR2 as SYDVKM. Trimming pared 3 bases from V and 6 bases from J, leaving 8 bases between. The CDR3 region is CASSFRVSEAFF. Here the CDR3 DNA reads TGTGCCAGCAGTTTCCGGGTGTCTGAAGCTTTCTTT.

V usage is TRBV18 and J usage is TRBJ2-4; TRBD2 aligns across 10 bases. The CDR3 is 17 residues long. The V gene's germline CDR1 is KGHSH and CDR2 LQKENI. Trimming took 6 bases from V and 2 from J; bases not matched to a gene: 10. The CDR3 loop is CASSAESSGSSKNIQYF. CDR3 bases: TGTGCCAGCTCTGCTGAATCTAGCGGGAGCTCCAAAAACATTCAGTACTTC.

Comments on this clone: In the same sample, other DNA sequences code for this CDR3. V usage is TRBV19 and J usage is TRBJ2-6, with D unclear. CDR1 and CDR2 from the germline V gene are LNHDA and SQIVND (reference sequence). The CDR3 spans 15 residues. Trimming cost V 1 base and J 1 base, with 5 bases left between them. In nucleotides, the CDR3 is TGTGCCAGTAGTATAGGTGGGTCTGGGGCCAACGTCCTGACTTTC. Translation: CASSIGGSGANVLTF.

The chain couples TRBV6-5 to TRBJ1-6; D unresolved. The CDR3 spans 14 residues. Germline lookup yields CDR1 MNHEY and CDR2 SVGAGI. The ends were cut back, 6 bases at V and 7 bases at J, with 13 bases in the middle. The CDR3 nucleotides are TGTGCCAGCAGAGCGGACCCCCGGAATTCACCCCTCCACTTT. Its protein is CASRADPRNSPLHF.

The V and J genes are TRBV6-4 and TRBJ1-2, with D maybe TRBD1 (6 bases). From germline, CDR1 is MRHNA and CDR2 SNTAGT. The CDR3 is 14 amino acids. Deletions cut 4 bases from V and 4 bases from J, with 13 bases between. The CDR3: CASSVTGSSYGYTF. The CDR3 DNA is TGTGCCAGCAGTGTAACAGGGAGTAGCTATGGCTACACCTTC.

The chain combines TRBV29-1 with TRBJ1-4; tentatively, D is TRBD1 (6 bases). Per the germline V gene, CDR1 is SQVTM and CDR2 is ANQGSEA. The CDR3 sequence is 13 residues long. The V end was cut by 7 bases, the J end by 8 bases, with 17 bases between. The CDR3 loop reads CSGMVGTNEKLFF. Written as DNA, the CDR3 is TGCAGCGGTATGGTTGGGACAAACGAAAAACTGTTTTTT. The full variable domain, rest sourced from reference TRBV29-1 and TRBJ1-4, is SAVISQKPSRDICQRGTSLTIQCQVDSQVTMMFWYRQQPGQSLTLIATANQGSEATYESGFVIDKFPISRPNLTFSTLTVSNMSPEDSSIYLCSGMVGTNEKLFFGSGTQLSVL.

V usage is TRBV19 and J usage is TRBJ2-1; TRBD1 matches 7 bases. The trim removed 9 bases at V and 6 bases at J, leaving 14 bases unmatched. The CDR3 totals 15 residues. Germline V gives CDR1 LNHDA, CDR2 SQIVND (reference sequence). CDR3 nucleotide sequence: TGTGCCAGCAGGGCGGGCCAGGGGGTTTTCAATGAGCAGTTCTTC. It encodes CASRAGQGVFNEQFF. Full variable domain (missing parts from reference TRBV19 and TRBJ2-1): DGGITQSPKYLFRKEGQNVTLSCEQNLNHDAMYWYRQDPGQGLRLIYYSQIVNDFQKGDIAEGYSVSREKKESFPLTVTSAQKNPTAFYLCASRAGQGVFNEQFFGPGTRLTVL.

The V call is TRBV18, the J call TRBJ1-2; no clear D. V dropped 2 bases and J dropped 7 bases, with 8 bases sitting between them. CDR1 is KGHSH, CDR2 LQKENI, per germline. This CDR3 has 12 residues. The CDR3 loop is CASSPGEGGYTF. CDR3 in DNA: TGTGCCAGCTCACCAGGTGAAGGTGGCTACACCTTC. Looking up the rest from reference TRBV18 and TRBJ1-2 gives the full variable domain: NAGVMQNPRHLVRRRGQEARLRCSPMKGHSHVYWYRQLPEEGLKFMVYLQKENIIDESGMPKERFSAEFPKEGPSILRIQQVVRGDSAAYFCASSPGEGGYTFGSGTRLTVV.

This sequence joins TRBV5-4 and TRBJ1-6, with unresolved D. V lost 2 bases and J 6 bases, leaving 9 bases between the germline ends. This CDR3 is 14 amino acids long. Per germline, CDR1 SGHNT and CDR2 YYREEE (reference sequence). The DNA of the CDR3 is TGTGCCAGCAGCTTAGAGTCGCTTAATTCACCCCTCCACTTT. This translates into CASSLESLNSPLHF.

V gene TRBV9 combines with J gene TRBJ1-1; 7 bases map to TRBD1. This CDR3 region has 15 residues. Trimming at V came to 4 bases and at J to 4 bases, leaving 10 bases not matched to a gene. Germline V CDR1 and CDR2: SGDLS, YYNGEE. The CDR3 sequence: CASSQGGGPFTEAFF. For the CDR3, the DNA is TGTGCCAGCAGCCAAGGAGGGGGCCCATTCACTGAAGCTTTCTTT.

The rearrangement uses TRBV30 and TRBJ1-1; unclear D gene. The germline V and J ends were trimmed by 5 bases and 6 bases, with 13 bases remaining between them. Germline V gene sequence: CDR1 GTSNPN, CDR2 SVGIG (reference sequence). This CDR3 is built from 12 residues. This CDR3 reads CAWALQAAEAFF. In DNA form, the CDR3 reads TGTGCCTGGGCCCTCCAGGCGGCTGAAGCTTTCTTT.

The V gene is TRBV25-1, the J gene TRBJ2-7, with D possibly being TRBD1 or TRBD2 (5 bases each). Trimming removed 7 bases at V and 0 bases at J, with 10 bases between. The V gene's germline CDR1 is MGHDK and CDR2 SYGVNS. This CDR3 is built from 13 residues. The CDR3: CASTEGSSYEQYF. For the CDR3, the DNA is TGTGCCAGCACAGAGGGGAGCTCCTACGAGCAGTACTTC.

The V gene is TRBV1, the J gene TRBJ2-7; the table calls TRBD2, which could not be checked here. TRBV1 is given as a pseudogene. The CDR3 sequence is 20 residues long. CDR3 region: CTSSQERSQGLAGGLRGQYF. CDR3 DNA sequence: TGCACCAGCAGCCAAGAACGGAGTCAGGGACTAGCGGGAGGTCTACGTGGGCAGTACTTC.

This clone has only one observation. This chain links TRBV29-1 with TRBJ2-1, with 11 bases aligning to TRBD2. Germline CDR1 and CDR2: SQVTM and ANQGSEA. This CDR3 region has 14 residues. V was pared by 6 bases and J by 5 bases, with 6 bases of the junction left unmatched. The CDR3 is CSVGSGRANNEQFF. The CDR3 nucleotides read TGCAGCGTCGGTAGCGGGAGGGCCAACAATGAGCAGTTCTTC.

This sequence joins TRBV9 and TRBJ2-1, with 10 bases aligning to TRBD1. Germline CDR1 is SGDLS and CDR2 is YYNGEE. The CDR3 extends over 15 amino acids. After removal of 4 bases from V and 2 bases from J, the junction contained 3 bases not matched to a gene. The CDR3 nucleotides are TGTGCCAGCAGCCTCGGGACAGGGGCCTACAATGAGCAGTTCTTC. Its translation is CASSLGTGAYNEQFF.

CDR3 region: CASRTGGLVTGANVLTF. DNA for the CDR3: TGTGCCAGTAGAACCGGGGGTTTGGTTACTGGGGCCAACGTCCTGACTTTC. This rearrangement joins TRBV19 to TRBJ2-6; a weak D match, TRBD2 (6 bases). The V and J ends lost 6 bases and 2 bases respectively, with 17 bases between them. This CDR3 region has 17 residues. CDR1 and CDR2 from the germline V gene are LNHDA and SQIVND (reference sequence).

The V call is TRBV28, the J call TRBJ1-5; D uncertain. Germline CDR1 is MDHEN and CDR2 is SYDVKM. V was shortened by 6 bases and J by 2 bases, with 11 bases between the two germline ends. The CDR3 length is 14 residues. This chain's CDR3 is CASRERVGNQPQHF. The DNA for the CDR3 is TGTGCCAGCAGGGAGAGGGTCGGCAATCAGCCCCAGCATTTT.

J is TRBJ2-2 and V is TRBV3-1 (or the pseudogene TRBV3-2), with 7 bases matching TRBD1. The CDR3 covers 13 residues. The germline CDR1 and CDR2 sequences are LGHDT and YNNKEL (reference sequence). V shed 6 bases, J shed 7 bases, and the junction held 5 bases outside the gene matches. Here the CDR3 reads CASRPQGRGELFF. The CDR3 DNA follows: TGTGCCAGCAGGCCACAGGGGCGCGGGGAGCTGTTTTTT.

The V gene is TRBV7-9, the J gene TRBJ2-3; 8 positions match TRBD2. CDR3 length: 14 residues. V was pared by 5 bases and J by 2 bases, with 3 bases of the junction left unmatched. Germline-derived CDR1 and CDR2 are SEHNR and FQNEAQ (reference sequence). The CDR3 is CASSAGGVTDTQYF. CDR3 nucleotide sequence: TGTGCCAGCAGCGCCGGGGGGGTCACAGATACGCAGTATTTT.

The chain combines TRBV11-3 with TRBJ2-5; 10 positions match TRBD2. Germline assignment: CDR1 SGHNT and CDR2 YENEEA. This CDR3 has 17 residues. Trimming took 1 base from V and 4 from J; bases not matched to a gene: 9. The CDR3 DNA follows: TGTGCCAGCAGCTTAGGAAGCGGGAGGGCGACCTCAGAGACCCAGTACTTC. Protein sequence: CASSLGSGRATSETQYF. Full variable domain (outside the CDR3, taken from reference TRBV11-3 and TRBJ2-5): EAGVVQSPRYKIIEKKQPVAFWCNPISGHNTLYWYLQNLGQGPELLIRYENEEAVDDSQLPKDRFSAERLKGVDSTLKIQPAELGDSAVYLCASSLGSGRATSETQYFGPGTRLLVL.

V is TRBV5-6 and J is TRBJ1-4; tentatively, D is TRBD1 (5 bases). V lost 0 bases to trimming and J lost 10 bases, with 16 bases between them. The CDR3 runs 15 residues. Germline loops: CDR1 SGHDT, CDR2 YYEEEE. This CDR3 is CASSLERGRRGKLFF. The DNA for the CDR3 is TGTGCCAGCAGCTTGGAAAGGGGACGCAGAGGAAAACTGTTTTTT.

J is TRBJ2-3 and V is TRBV28; 9 bases line up with TRBD1. V was clipped by 7 bases and J by 4 bases; unmatched bases: 9. The germline CDR1 and CDR2 sequences are MDHEN and SYDVKM. The CDR3 has 15 residues. The CDR3, as DNA: TGTGCCAGCACCGGGGAGGACAGGGGCGCAGATACGCAGTATTTT. Amino acid sequence: CASTGEDRGADTQYF.

The rearrangement joins TRBV27 to TRBJ1-6; D gene unclear. This CDR3 is 15 amino acids long. Germline V lookup: CDR1 MNHEY, CDR2 SMNVEV (reference sequence). Trimming cost V 5 bases and J 4 bases, with 12 bases left between them. The CDR3 nucleotides read TGTGCCAGCAGTCTGTCGGGCATTTATAATTCACCCCTCCACTTT. Translated: CASSLSGIYNSPLHF.

The DNA for the CDR3 is TGTGCCAGCAGTTTCCGACAGGAAACCTACGAGCAGTACTTC. Its protein is CASSFRQETYEQYF. The chain joins TRBV6-5 to TRBJ2-7, with D possibly being TRBD1 (6 bases). Per germline, CDR1 MNHEY and CDR2 SVGAGI. The length of the CDR3 is 14 residues. The V end lost 4 bases, the J end lost 2 bases, and 12 bases lay between the germline ends.

This clone was found a few times. This chain uses TRBV12-5 with TRBJ2-1; a weak D match, TRBD1 (7 bases). The CDR3 has 12 amino acids. Germline loops: CDR1 LGHNT, CDR2 FRNRAP. The CDR3 bases are TGTTCATCAGGGGGGCTGGAGAATGAGCAGTTCTTC. Translated, it gives CSSGGLENEQFF.

This clone was observed a single time. The V call is TRBV14, the J call TRBJ1-2; the match to TRBD1 covers 7 bases. The ends lost 4 bases at V and 3 bases at J; junction bases unmatched: 5. The CDR3 is 14 residues long. Germline-derived CDR1 and CDR2 are SGHDN and FVKESK. The CDR3 sequence is CASSRGQTYYGYTF. The CDR3 nucleotides are TGTGCCAGCAGCCGGGGACAGACTTACTATGGCTACACCTTC.

The gene calls are TRBV7-3 and TRBJ2-1; 7 bases map to TRBD2. Germline V CDR1 and CDR2: SGHTA, FQGTGA. The CDR3 sequence is 14 residues long. V was pared by 5 bases and J by 8 bases, with 9 bases of the junction left unmatched. CDR3 in DNA: TGTGCCAGCAGCGCGACGGGACTAAGTTATGAGCAGTTCTTC. Translation gives CASSATGLSYEQFF.

The chain uses TRBV5-1 and TRBJ2-7, with 8 bases matching TRBD2. The CDR3 is made up of 18 amino acids. Germline V lookup: CDR1 SGHRS, CDR2 YFSETQ. The trim removed 0 bases at V and 2 bases at J, leaving 13 bases unmatched. CDR3 protein: CASSLEGSGIIIAYEQYF. The CDR3 DNA is TGCGCCAGCAGCTTGGAAGGTAGCGGGATAATTATAGCCTACGAGCAGTACTTC. Full variable domain (outside the CDR3, taken from reference TRBV5-1 and TRBJ2-7): KAGVTQTPRYLIKTRGQQVTLSCSPISGHRSVSWYQQTPGQGLQFLFEYFSETQRNKGNFPGRFSGRQFSNSRSEMNVSTLELGDSALYLCASSLEGSGIIIAYEQYFGPGTRLTVT.